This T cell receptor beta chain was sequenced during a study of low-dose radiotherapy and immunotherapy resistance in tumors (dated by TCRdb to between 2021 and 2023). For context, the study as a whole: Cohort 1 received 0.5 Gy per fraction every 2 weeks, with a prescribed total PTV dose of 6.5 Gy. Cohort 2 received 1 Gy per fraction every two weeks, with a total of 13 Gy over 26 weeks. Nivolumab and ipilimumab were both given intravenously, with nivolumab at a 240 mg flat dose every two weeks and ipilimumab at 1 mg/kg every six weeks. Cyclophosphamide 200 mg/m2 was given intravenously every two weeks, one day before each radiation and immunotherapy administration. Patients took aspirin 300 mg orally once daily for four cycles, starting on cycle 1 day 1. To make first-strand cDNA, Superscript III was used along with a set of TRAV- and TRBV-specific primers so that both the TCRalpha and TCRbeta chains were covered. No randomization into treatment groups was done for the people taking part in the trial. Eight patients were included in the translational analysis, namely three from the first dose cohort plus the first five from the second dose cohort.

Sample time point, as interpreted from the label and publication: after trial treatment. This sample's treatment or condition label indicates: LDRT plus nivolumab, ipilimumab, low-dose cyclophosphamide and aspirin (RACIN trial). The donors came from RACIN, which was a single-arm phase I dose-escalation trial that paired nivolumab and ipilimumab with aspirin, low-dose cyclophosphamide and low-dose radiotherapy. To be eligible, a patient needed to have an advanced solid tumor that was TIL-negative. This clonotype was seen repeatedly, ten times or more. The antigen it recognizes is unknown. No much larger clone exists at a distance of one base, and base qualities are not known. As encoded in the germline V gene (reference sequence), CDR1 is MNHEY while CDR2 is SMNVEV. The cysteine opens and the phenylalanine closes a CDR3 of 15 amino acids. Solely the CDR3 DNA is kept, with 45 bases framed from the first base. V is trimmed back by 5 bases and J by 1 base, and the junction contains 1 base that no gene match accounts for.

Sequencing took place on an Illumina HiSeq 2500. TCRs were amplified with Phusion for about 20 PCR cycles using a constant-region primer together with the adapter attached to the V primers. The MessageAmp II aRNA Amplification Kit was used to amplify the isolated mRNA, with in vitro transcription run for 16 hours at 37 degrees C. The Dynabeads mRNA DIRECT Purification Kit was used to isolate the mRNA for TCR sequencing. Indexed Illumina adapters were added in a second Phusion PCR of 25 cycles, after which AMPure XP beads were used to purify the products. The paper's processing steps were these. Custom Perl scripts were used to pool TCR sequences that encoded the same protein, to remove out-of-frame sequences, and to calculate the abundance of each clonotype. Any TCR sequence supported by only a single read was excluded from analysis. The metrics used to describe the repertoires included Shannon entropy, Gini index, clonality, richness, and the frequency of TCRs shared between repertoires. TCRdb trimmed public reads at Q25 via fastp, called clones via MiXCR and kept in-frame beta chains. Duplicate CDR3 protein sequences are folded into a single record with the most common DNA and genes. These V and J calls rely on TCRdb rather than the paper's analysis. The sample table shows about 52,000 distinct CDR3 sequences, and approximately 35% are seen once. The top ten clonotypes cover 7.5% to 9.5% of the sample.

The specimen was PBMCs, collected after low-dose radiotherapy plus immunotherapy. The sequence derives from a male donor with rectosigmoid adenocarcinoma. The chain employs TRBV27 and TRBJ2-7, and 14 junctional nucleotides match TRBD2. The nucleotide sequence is TGTGCCAGCAGTCGACTAGCGGGAGGGTCCTACGAGCAGTACTTC. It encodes CASSRLAGGSYEQYF.